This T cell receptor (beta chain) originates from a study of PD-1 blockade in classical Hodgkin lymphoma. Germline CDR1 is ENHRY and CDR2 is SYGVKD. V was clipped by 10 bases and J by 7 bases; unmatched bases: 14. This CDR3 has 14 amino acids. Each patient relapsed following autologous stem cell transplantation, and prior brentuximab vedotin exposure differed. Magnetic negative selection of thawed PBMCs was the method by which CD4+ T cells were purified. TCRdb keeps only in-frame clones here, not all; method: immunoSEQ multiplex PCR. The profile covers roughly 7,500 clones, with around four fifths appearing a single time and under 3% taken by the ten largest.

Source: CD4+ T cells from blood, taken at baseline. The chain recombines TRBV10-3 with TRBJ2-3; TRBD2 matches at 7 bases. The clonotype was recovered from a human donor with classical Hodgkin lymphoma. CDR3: CATKPLAGRNTQYF. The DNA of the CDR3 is TGTGCCACCAAACCCTTAGCGGGTCGGAATACGCAGTATTTT.